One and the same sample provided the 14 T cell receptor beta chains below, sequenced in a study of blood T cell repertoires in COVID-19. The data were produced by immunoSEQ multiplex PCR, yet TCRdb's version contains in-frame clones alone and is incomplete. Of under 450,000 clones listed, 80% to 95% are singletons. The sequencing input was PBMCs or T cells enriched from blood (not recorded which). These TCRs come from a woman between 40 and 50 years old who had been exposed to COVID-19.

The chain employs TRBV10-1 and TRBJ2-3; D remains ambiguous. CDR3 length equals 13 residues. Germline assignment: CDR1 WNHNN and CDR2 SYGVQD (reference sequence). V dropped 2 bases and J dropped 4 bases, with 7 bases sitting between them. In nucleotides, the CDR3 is TGCGCCAGCAGTGAGGGCCCCGCAGATACGCAGTATTTT. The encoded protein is CASSEGPADTQYF.

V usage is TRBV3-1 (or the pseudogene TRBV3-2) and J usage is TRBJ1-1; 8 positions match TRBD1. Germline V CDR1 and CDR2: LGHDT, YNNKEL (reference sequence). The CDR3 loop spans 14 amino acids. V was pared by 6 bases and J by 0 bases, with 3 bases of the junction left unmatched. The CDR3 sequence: CASRRQGLNTEAFF. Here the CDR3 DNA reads TGTGCCAGCAGGAGACAGGGGTTGAACACTGAAGCTTTCTTT.

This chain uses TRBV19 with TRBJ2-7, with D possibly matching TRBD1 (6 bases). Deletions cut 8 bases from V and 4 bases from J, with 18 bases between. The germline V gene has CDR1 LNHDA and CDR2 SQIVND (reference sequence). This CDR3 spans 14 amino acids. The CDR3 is CASAIRDITYEQYF. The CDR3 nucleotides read TGTGCCAGTGCGATCCGGGACATTACTTACGAGCAGTACTTC.

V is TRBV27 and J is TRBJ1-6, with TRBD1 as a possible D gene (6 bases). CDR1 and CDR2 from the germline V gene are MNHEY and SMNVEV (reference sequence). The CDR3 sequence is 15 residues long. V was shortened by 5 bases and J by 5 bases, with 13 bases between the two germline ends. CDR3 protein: CASSPRTENNSPLHF. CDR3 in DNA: TGTGCCAGCAGTCCCCGGACAGAGAATAATTCACCCCTCCACTTT.

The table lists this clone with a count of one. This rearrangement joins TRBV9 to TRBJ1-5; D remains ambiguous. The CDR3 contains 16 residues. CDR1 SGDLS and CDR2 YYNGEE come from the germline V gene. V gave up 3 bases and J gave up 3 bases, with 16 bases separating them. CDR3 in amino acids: CASSAHDGRDNQPQHF. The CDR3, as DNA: TGTGCCAGCAGCGCCCACGACGGACGGGACAATCAGCCCCAGCATTTT.

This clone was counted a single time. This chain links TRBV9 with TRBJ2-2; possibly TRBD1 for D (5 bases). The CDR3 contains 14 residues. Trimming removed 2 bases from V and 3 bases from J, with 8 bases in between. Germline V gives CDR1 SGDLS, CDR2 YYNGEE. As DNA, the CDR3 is TGTGCCAGCAGCGTTACAGGCCACACCGGGGAGCTGTTTTTT. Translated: CASSVTGHTGELFF.

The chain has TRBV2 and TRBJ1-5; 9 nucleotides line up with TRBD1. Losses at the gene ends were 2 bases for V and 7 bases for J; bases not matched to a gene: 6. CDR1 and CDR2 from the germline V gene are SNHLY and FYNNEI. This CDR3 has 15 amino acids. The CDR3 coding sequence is TGTGCCAGCAGTGAACTGGGACAGGGACACCAGCCCCAGCATTTT. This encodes CASSELGQGHQPQHF.

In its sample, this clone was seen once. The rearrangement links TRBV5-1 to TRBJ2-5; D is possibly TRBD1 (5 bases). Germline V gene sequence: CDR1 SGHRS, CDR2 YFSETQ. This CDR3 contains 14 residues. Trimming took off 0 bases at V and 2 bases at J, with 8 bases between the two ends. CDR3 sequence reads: CASSLGQIQETQYF. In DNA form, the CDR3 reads TGCGCCAGCAGCTTGGGACAGATTCAAGAGACCCAGTACTTC.

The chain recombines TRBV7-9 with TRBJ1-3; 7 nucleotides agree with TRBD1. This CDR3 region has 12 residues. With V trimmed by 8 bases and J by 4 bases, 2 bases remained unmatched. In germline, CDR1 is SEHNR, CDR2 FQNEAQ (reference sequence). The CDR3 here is CASAGGGNTIYF. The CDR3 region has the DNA TGTGCCAGCGCAGGGGGAGGAAACACCATATATTTT.

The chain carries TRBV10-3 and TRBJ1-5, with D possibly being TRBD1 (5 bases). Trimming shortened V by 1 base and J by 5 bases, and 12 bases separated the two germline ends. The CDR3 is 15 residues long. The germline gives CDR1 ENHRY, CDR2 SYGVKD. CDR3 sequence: CAISEWEGRDQPQHF. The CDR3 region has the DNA TGTGCCATCAGTGAGTGGGAGGGGCGGGATCAGCCCCAGCATTTT.

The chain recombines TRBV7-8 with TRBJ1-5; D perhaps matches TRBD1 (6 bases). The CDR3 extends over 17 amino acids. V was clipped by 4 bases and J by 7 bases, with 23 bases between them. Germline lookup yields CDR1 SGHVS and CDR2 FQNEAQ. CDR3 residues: CASSSRVMGRGSQPQHF. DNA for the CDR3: TGTGCCAGCAGCTCCCGGGTAATGGGGAGGGGGAGCCAGCCCCAGCATTTT.

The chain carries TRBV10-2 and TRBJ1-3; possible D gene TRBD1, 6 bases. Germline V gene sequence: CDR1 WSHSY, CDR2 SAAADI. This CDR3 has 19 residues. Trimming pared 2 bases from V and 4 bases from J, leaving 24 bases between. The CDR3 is CASSERWTASVPGGNTIYF. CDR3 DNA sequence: TGCGCCAGCAGTGAGAGGTGGACAGCCTCCGTTCCGGGGGGAAACACCATATATTTT.

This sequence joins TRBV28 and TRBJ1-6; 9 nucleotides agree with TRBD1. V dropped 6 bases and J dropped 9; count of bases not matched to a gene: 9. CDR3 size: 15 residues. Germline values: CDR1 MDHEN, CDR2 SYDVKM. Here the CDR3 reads CASSPMGTGFSPLHF. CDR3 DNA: TGTGCCAGCAGCCCGATGGGGACAGGGTTTTCACCCCTCCACTTT.

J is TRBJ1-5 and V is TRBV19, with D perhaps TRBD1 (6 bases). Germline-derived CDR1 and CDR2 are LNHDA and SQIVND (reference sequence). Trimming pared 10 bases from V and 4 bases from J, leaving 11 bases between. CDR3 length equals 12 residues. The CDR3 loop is CATRTVNQPQHF. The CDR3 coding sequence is TGTGCCACACGGACAGTTAATCAGCCCCAGCATTTT.